Each of the 23 T cell receptor beta chains below was sequenced from the same sample in a study of cytomegalovirus exposure and HLA in healthy donors. The primer mix had 60 Vbeta and 13 Jbeta primers. Sequenced by immunoSEQ multiplex PCR; TCRdb stores in-frame clones only, minus some. The repertoire holds under 200,000 clones, with roughly four fifths as singletons. What was sequenced was PBMCs. The receptor set was obtained from a woman aged 50 to 65 in good health and CMV-seronegative.

The chain has TRBV10-3 and TRBJ2-7; D is possibly TRBD2 (7 bases). CDR1 and CDR2 (germline): ENHRY, SYGVKD. V was pared by 6 bases and J by 3 bases, with 30 bases between. The CDR3 is 19 residues long. CDR3: CAIRAHASGQLDALYEQYF. The CDR3 coding sequence is TGTGCCATCAGGGCCCACGCTAGCGGACAGCTTGATGCCCTCTACGAGCAGTACTTC.

The genes are TRBV21-1 and TRBJ1-2. TRBV21-1 has pseudogene status. The CDR3 contains 17 residues. The CDR3 DNA is TGTGCCAGCAGCAAAGGGCGGTTCTCTCCAGCTAACTATGGCTACACCTTC. The encoded protein is CASSKGRFSPANYGYTF.

The chain joins TRBV2 to TRBJ2-7; TRBD2 matches at 7 bases. This CDR3 is built from 15 residues. Germline V gene sequence: CDR1 SNHLY, CDR2 FYNNEI. The V gene end was trimmed by 3 bases and the J gene end by 1 base; junction bases not matched to a gene: 6. The CDR3 bases are TGTGCCAGCAGTGACAGTCCTAGCGGTTCCTACGAGCAGTACTTC. It yields the protein CASSDSPSGSYEQYF.

The CDR3 is CASSSLGDREDQPQHF. As DNA, the CDR3 is TGTGCCAGCAGTTCCTTGGGGGACAGGGAGGATCAGCCCCAGCATTTT. V gene TRBV7-9 combines with J gene TRBJ1-5, with TRBD1 matching 9 bases. The germline CDR1 and CDR2 sequences are SEHNR and FQNEAQ (reference sequence). V shed 6 bases and J 5 bases; nucleotides not matched to a gene: 11. The CDR3 extends over 16 amino acids. Together with reference TRBV7-9 and TRBJ1-5, the CDR3 gives the full variable domain: DTGVSQNPRHKITKRGQNVTFRCDPISEHNRLYWYRQTLGQGPEFLTYFQNEAQLEKSRLLSDRFSAERPKGSFSTLEIQRTEQGDSAMYLCASSSLGDREDQPQHFGDGTRLSIL.

The sample holds a few counts of this clone. The CDR3 DNA reads TGTGCCAGCAGTGGGGCCAGAGTTAATGAAAAACTGTTTTTT. Its protein product is CASSGARVNEKLFF. V is TRBV2 and J is TRBJ1-4; no firm D call. This CDR3 region has 14 residues. V shed 4 bases and J shed 4 bases, with 10 bases lying between them. Germline-derived CDR1 and CDR2 are SNHLY and FYNNEI.

The gene calls are TRBV25-1 and TRBJ2-7; 8 nucleotides match TRBD1. Germline V lookup: CDR1 MGHDK, CDR2 SYGVNS. CDR3 length equals 16 residues. Losses at the gene ends were 4 bases for V and 0 bases for J; bases not matched to a gene: 8. The CDR3 bases are TGTGCCAGCAGTGCTCAACAGGGGGTAGGCTCCTACGAGCAGTACTTC. It encodes CASSAQQGVGSYEQYF.

The chain joins TRBV11-3 to TRBJ2-2; possible D gene TRBD2, 6 bases. This CDR3 has 13 residues. Germline loops: CDR1 SGHNT, CDR2 YENEEA. With 8 bases removed from V and 4 bases from J, the gap between germline ends came to 11 bases. The CDR3 protein is CASGWRATGELFF. The CDR3 coding sequence is TGTGCCAGCGGATGGAGGGCCACCGGGGAGCTGTTTTTT.

This clone has just a few counts. The genes are TRBV29-1 and TRBJ2-2; 12 nucleotides align to TRBD2. Germline V gene data show CDR1 as SQVTM and CDR2 as ANQGSEA. V lost 6 bases and J lost 5; bases outside the gene matches: 4. This CDR3 is built from 14 residues. CDR3 coding DNA: TGCAGCGTCCGACTAGCGGGGGCAACCGGGGAGCTGTTTTTT. Translating gives CSVRLAGATGELFF.

This clone showed up just a few times. The CDR3 here is CASLDYSSTDTQYF. For the CDR3, the DNA is TGTGCCAGCCTAGACTATAGTAGCACAGATACGCAGTATTTT. The chain recombines TRBV2 with TRBJ2-3, with D perhaps matching TRBD2 (5 bases). With 8 bases removed from V and 0 bases from J, the gap between germline ends came to 12 bases. CDR1 SNHLY and CDR2 FYNNEI come from the germline V gene. This CDR3 has 14 residues.

There are a few counts of this clone. J is TRBJ2-1 and V is TRBV28; 8 bases are a match to TRBD2. CDR3 size: 14 residues. Germline CDR1 MDHEN, CDR2 SYDVKM. V lost 5 bases and J lost 10; bases outside the gene matches: 10. The CDR3 sequence is CASSLRGGLEEQFF. The CDR3 DNA follows: TGTGCCAGCAGTCTACGGGGGGGCCTGGAGGAGCAGTTCTTC.

V is TRBV5-6 and J is TRBJ2-7, with TRBD1 matching over 10 bases. The CDR3 consists of 14 residues. The germline V gene has CDR1 SGHDT and CDR2 YYEEEE. V was pared by 5 bases and J by 4 bases, with 6 bases of the junction left unmatched. The CDR3 protein is CASRPRQGAYEQYF. The CDR3 DNA reads TGTGCCAGCAGACCCCGACAGGGGGCATACGAGCAGTACTTC.

This chain links TRBV2 with TRBJ1-3; D remains unclear. Germline assignment: CDR1 SNHLY and CDR2 FYNNEI. The length of the CDR3 is 13 residues. Trimming stripped 7 bases from V and 3 bases from J, with 10 bases between. The CDR3 protein is CASMRENGNTIYF. CDR3 DNA sequence: TGTGCCAGCATGCGAGAGAATGGAAACACCATATATTTT.

The rearrangement links TRBV20-1 to TRBJ1-1; tentative D call: TRBD1 (5 bases). The CDR3 extends over 11 amino acids. CDR1 is DFQATT and CDR2 is SNEGSKA in the germline V gene (reference sequence). Trimming cost V 1 base and J 6 bases, with 6 bases left between them. The CDR3 sequence: CSARGGAEAFF. CDR3 nucleotide sequence: TGCAGTGCTAGAGGGGGGGCTGAAGCTTTCTTT.

This chain links TRBV2 with TRBJ1-2, with TRBD1 matching 8 bases. This CDR3 contains 13 residues. Trimming removed 6 bases from V and 8 bases from J; junction bases left unmatched: 8. The germline V gene encodes CDR1 SNHLY and CDR2 FYNNEI. The DNA for the CDR3 is TGTGCCAGCAGCACGACAGGGGCGGGCGGCTACACCTTC. This translates into CASSTTGAGGYTF.

The chain carries TRBV25-1 and TRBJ1-2, with TRBD1 matching 7 bases. The V gene end was trimmed by 3 bases and the J gene end by 2 bases; junction bases not matched to a gene: 3. Germline loops: CDR1 MGHDK, CDR2 SYGVNS. This CDR3 has 14 residues. CDR3 amino acids: CASSEAGGNYGYTF. CDR3 in DNA: TGTGCCAGCAGTGAGGCAGGGGGAAACTATGGCTACACCTTC.

The rearrangement links TRBV13 to TRBJ2-5, with D perhaps matching TRBD2 (6 bases). The CDR3 sequence is 15 residues long. CDR1 is PRHDT and CDR2 is FYEKMQ in the germline V gene (reference sequence). V lost 5 bases and J 0 bases, leaving 13 bases between the germline ends. Here the CDR3 reads CASSPTGEHQETQYF. CDR3 in DNA: TGTGCCAGCAGCCCAACGGGGGAACACCAAGAGACCCAGTACTTC.

This clone was seen a single time. The chain is built from TRBV4-2 and TRBJ2-2, with TRBD2 matching 9 bases. The junction had 9 bases not matched to a gene; V was cut back by 0 bases and J by 1 base. The germline gives CDR1 LGHNA, CDR2 YNFKEQ. This CDR3 has 19 amino acids. This CDR3 reads CASSQDTRTSVKNTGELFF. As DNA, the CDR3 is TGTGCCAGCAGCCAAGATACAAGGACTAGCGTAAAGAACACCGGGGAGCTGTTTTTT.

The V gene is TRBV27, the J gene TRBJ2-7; the match to TRBD2 covers 13 bases. The CDR3 sequence is 18 residues long. Germline loops: CDR1 MNHEY, CDR2 SMNVEV (reference sequence). The V and J ends lost 4 bases and 4 bases, in that order; junction bases with no gene match: 13. The CDR3 protein is CASSSLGTSGTRGYEQYF. The CDR3 region has the DNA TGTGCCAGCAGTTCACTTGGGACTAGCGGGACCCGGGGATACGAGCAGTACTTC.

V is TRBV28 and J is TRBJ1-2; D is unclear. V was pared by 5 bases and J by 5 bases, with 9 bases between. The germline gives CDR1 MDHEN, CDR2 SYDVKM. The CDR3 length is 12 residues. The CDR3 region is CASSPDIYGYTF. CDR3 DNA: TGTGCCAGCAGTCCCGACATTTATGGCTACACCTTC.

This clone was counted only a few times. This chain links TRBV19 with TRBJ2-3; TRBD1 matches at 8 bases. The CDR3 runs to 13 residues. Germline CDR1 reads LNHDA; CDR2 reads SQIVND (reference sequence). Trimming took 1 base from V and 6 from J; bases not matched to a gene: 0. The CDR3 spells CASSIGTGDTQYF. For the CDR3, the DNA is TGTGCCAGTAGTATAGGGACAGGGGATACGCAGTATTTT.

V usage is TRBV29-1 and J usage is TRBJ2-6; D is perhaps TRBD2 (5 bases). Per the germline V gene, CDR1 is SQVTM and CDR2 is ANQGSEA. The CDR3 totals 13 residues. V was pared by 5 bases and J by 3 bases, with 8 bases between. DNA of the CDR3: TGCAGCGTTTTGCGGGTTGGGGCCAACGTCCTGACTTTC. Protein: CSVLRVGANVLTF.

This clone came up once. An end of the junction does not agree with germline; a read error may underlie this. Other nucleotide sequences from this sample produce the same CDR3. The rearrangement links TRBV6-5 to TRBJ1-4, with TRBD1 identical over 9 bases. Germline CDR1 and CDR2: MNHEY and SVGAGI. The CDR3 runs 15 residues. The CDR3 protein is CASSPTGTGTEKLFF. The CDR3 DNA reads TGTGCCAGCAGTCCCACCGGGACAGGGACCGAAAAGCTGTTTTTT.

As regards this clone: No DNA is shown, since the ends of the CDR3 on it are uncertain; the CDR3 is the one TCRdb lists. This chain uses TRBV4-1 with TRBJ2-5; TRBD2 was called by the table and not checked on the DNA. The CDR3 length is 21 residues, termini included. Germline values: CDR1 MGHRA, CDR2 YSYEKL. The CDR3 sequence is CASSPVSLRQRQAGVQETQYF.